This T cell receptor (beta chain) was profiled in a study of T cell clonotyping in hematopoietic cell transplantation (dated by TCRdb to the early 2020s). As for the study more broadly: Recipient samples taken before transplant were obtained following cytoreduction. A total of under 150 blood samples were gathered in the study from a few dozen consecutive transplant recipients along with their related donors. Patient recruitment ran from late 2015 to early 2017, and follow-up continued until September 2020 or death. Findings and caveats that apply to the study as a whole: Sample size was limited, and cells were not sorted, so CD4 and CD8 repertoire contributions could not be separated. Recipient repertoires showed only a small fraction of overlap with donor repertoires, and over 97% appeared de novo at the given depth. Broader posttransplant TCR repertoire diversity was predicted by donor and pretransplant recipient Inverse Simpson Index values. After transplant, TCR diversity in recipients dropped, and pathologically expanded clonotypes increased progressively from day 30 to day 180.

With respect to this clone: Its antigen is still unknown. Nothing much larger sits one base from this clone, and base qualities are not available.

TCR beta CDR3 regions were amplified from genomic DNA with the immunoSEQ assay, a bias-controlled multiplex PCR using V- and J-specific primers. In a second PCR step, a proprietary barcode and Illumina adapter sequences were attached to the CDR3 amplicons. An Illumina MiSeq instrument was used for sequencing of the CDR3 libraries. The authors' pipeline ran thus. Export and quality control were done with immunoSEQ Analyzer 3.0, while downstream analyses used R Bioconductor and Immunarch. Repertoire metrics were calculated using only productive rearrangements within the normalized downsampled data set. Pathologically expanded clonotypes were defined as those larger than 5 templates in the normalized cohort. The Inverse Simpson Index was used to measure repertoire diversity. To capture all clonotypes, the CMV-specificity analyses were run on the non-normalized data set. TCRdb re-hosts the immuneACCESS table, in-frame sequences only. Its copies lack some clones; in the studies checked, an unresolved V gene accounts for under half of them, and the cause for the rest is not known. The DNA gave D and trimming, while V, J and clone size come from that table. Within this sample are some 76,000 clones, with approximately 95% of them counted one time only. Roughly 1.7% of the sample belongs to the ten largest clones.

This specimen's time point label, interpreted: recipient sample about 28 days before transplant, after cytoreduction. Blood samples were obtained from recipients approximately 28 days before transplant and at days 30, 100 and 180 after transplant. Using Nuclei Lysis Solution, genomic DNA was extracted from unfractionated peripheral blood mononuclear cells that were either fresh or cryopreserved. V trim: 5 bases; J trim: 3 bases; unmatched bases: 3. The CDR3 runs 13 residues from the cysteine to the phenylalanine. The sequence is cut down to CDR3 DNA, 39 bases in frame from base 1. In the germline V gene, CDR1 corresponds to SNHLY and CDR2 to FYNNEI.

This material consisted of peripheral blood mononuclear cells, taken before stem cell transplant. Recombination connected TRBV2 to TRBJ2-5, and TRBD2 matches 7 of the central bases. This TCR was sampled from a woman aged 45-65 years with acute myeloid leukemia. Some clones in this sample may be carry-over from other donors' samples. The CDR3 region has the sequence CASSRGEEETQYF. The nucleotide sequence is given as TGTGCCAGCAGTCGGGGGGAGGAAGAGACCCAGTACTTC.